The 7 T cell receptor beta chains below were found in one sample sequenced in a study of cytomegalovirus exposure and HLA in healthy donors. Use of 60 Vbeta and 13 Jbeta primers characterized the PCR. Sequencing was performed with immunoSEQ multiplex PCR; in TCRdb, only in-frame clones are kept and a portion is missing. Among about 120,000 clones listed, around 73% were seen once. Sample: PBMCs. The receptors originated from a female donor in good health and CMV-seronegative.

The chain carries TRBV5-1 and TRBJ2-1, with 9 nucleotides matching TRBD1. CDR1 is SGHRS, CDR2 YFSETQ, per germline. There are 15 residues in the CDR3. V shed 4 bases, J shed 8 bases, and the junction held 10 bases outside the gene matches. DNA of the CDR3: TGCGCCAGCAGCGAAGGGACAGGGACCGGCGATGAGCAGTTCTTC. Its translation is CASSEGTGTGDEQFF.

This chain uses TRBV2 with TRBJ2-1; TRBD2 aligns across 7 bases. The germline V gene has CDR1 SNHLY and CDR2 FYNNEI. This CDR3 has 18 amino acids. Trimming cost V 2 bases and J 7 bases; bases outside gene matches: 17. The CDR3 DNA reads TGTGCCAGCAGTGAATCCCGGGTGGCGGGAGTTACGGGGAATGAGCAGTTCTTC. It is translated as CASSESRVAGVTGNEQFF.

This chain joins TRBV14 and TRBJ2-3; D remains unclear. This CDR3 has 15 amino acids. Germline values: CDR1 SGHDN, CDR2 FVKESK. The V gene lost 4 bases and the J gene lost 1 base, with 12 bases spanning the gap. CDR3 loop: CASSPAPGGTDTQYF. The CDR3 bases are TGTGCCAGCAGCCCAGCCCCAGGCGGCACAGATACGCAGTATTTT.

This chain links TRBV29-1 with TRBJ2-7, with D possibly TRBD2 on 6 matching bases. CDR3 size: 11 residues. With 7 bases removed from V and 1 base from J, the gap between germline ends came to 8 bases. Per germline, CDR1 SQVTM and CDR2 ANQGSEA. The CDR3 DNA sequence: TGCAGCGGGGGGGATTCCTACGAGCAGTACTTC. It translates to CSGGDSYEQYF.

The rearrangement uses TRBV27 and TRBJ2-7; 10 nucleotides agree with TRBD2. This CDR3 is 15 amino acids long. Germline loops: CDR1 MNHEY, CDR2 SMNVEV (reference sequence). V lost 1 base to trimming and J lost 4 bases; unmatched junction nucleotides: 4. The CDR3 DNA is TGTGCCAGCAGTTTATACAGCGGGGGGGGTTACGAGCAGTACTTC. Amino acid sequence: CASSLYSGGGYEQYF.

The J gene is TRBJ1-4, the V gene TRBV9; D remains ambiguous. Germline CDR1 and CDR2: SGDLS and YYNGEE. CDR3 size: 12 residues. Trimming removed 2 bases from V and 7 bases from J, with 6 bases in between. The DNA of the CDR3 is TGTGCCAGCAGCGTCTCAGGTGAAAAACTGTTTTTT. Translating gives CASSVSGEKLFF.

CDR3 in amino acids: CASSSRGTALETQYF. The CDR3 region has the DNA TGCGCCAGCAGTTCGCGCGGGACAGCACTAGAGACCCAGTACTTC. The V and J genes are TRBV10-2 and TRBJ2-5; possible D gene TRBD1, 7 bases. Germline V CDR1 and CDR2: WSHSY, SAAADI. The CDR3 totals 15 residues. Trimming stripped 5 bases from V and 4 bases from J, with 17 bases between.